This T cell receptor beta chain stems from a study of beta chain features in type 1 diabetes. Since all of the isolated RNA was reverse transcribed, expressed TCRB transcripts were what got sequenced. This table comes from immunoSEQ multiplex PCR, and its TCRdb copy is limited to in-frame clones, with some not included. This table has hundreds of thousands of clones, about 14% appearing once. Sorting with CD45RO/CCR7/CD25/CD127/CD95/CD27 yielded naive, central memory, regulatory and stem-like memory CD4+ cells. V trimming: 0 bases; J trimming: 5 bases; junction bases outside the gene matches: 6. The CDR3 length is 15 residues. Germline V lookup: CDR1 SGDLS, CDR2 YYNGEE.

The genes are TRBV9 and TRBJ2-7, with 9 nucleotides matching TRBD2. The clonotype originates from a man aged 18 to 35 in good health. The sample consisted of naive CD4+ T cells from blood. DNA of the CDR3: TGTGCCAGCAGCGTAGAGGTGACTAGCGGAAACGAGCAGTACTTC. Translation: CASSVEVTSGNEQYF.